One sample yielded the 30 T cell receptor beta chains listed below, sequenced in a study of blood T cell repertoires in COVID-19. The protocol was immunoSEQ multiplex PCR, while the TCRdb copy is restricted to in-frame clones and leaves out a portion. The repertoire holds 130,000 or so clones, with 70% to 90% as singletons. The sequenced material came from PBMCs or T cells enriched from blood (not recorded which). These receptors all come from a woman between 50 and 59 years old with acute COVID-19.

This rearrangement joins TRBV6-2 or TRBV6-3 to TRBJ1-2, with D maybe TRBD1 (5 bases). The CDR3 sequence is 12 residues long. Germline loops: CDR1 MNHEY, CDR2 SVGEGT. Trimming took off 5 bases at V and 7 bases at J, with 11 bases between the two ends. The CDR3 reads CASSDDSFGYTF. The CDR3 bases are TGTGCCAGCAGTGACGACAGTTTTGGCTACACCTTC.

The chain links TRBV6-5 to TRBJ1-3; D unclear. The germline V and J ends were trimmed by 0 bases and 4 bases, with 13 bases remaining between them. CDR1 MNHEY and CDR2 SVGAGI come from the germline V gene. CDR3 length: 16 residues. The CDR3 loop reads CASSYSYAVAGNTIYF. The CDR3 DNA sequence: TGTGCCAGCAGTTACTCGTACGCGGTCGCCGGAAACACCATATATTTT.

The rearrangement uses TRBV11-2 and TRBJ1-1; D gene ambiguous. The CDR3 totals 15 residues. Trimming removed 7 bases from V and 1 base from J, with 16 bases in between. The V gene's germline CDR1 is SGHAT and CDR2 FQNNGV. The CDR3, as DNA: TGTGCCAGCAAGGGTCTAAAGCGGACGAACACTGAAGCTTTCTTT. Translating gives CASKGLKRTNTEAFF. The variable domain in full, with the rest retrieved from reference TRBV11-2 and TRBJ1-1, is EAGVAQSPRYKIIEKRQSVAFWCNPISGHATLYWYQQILGQGPKLLIQFQNNGVVDDSQLPKDRFSAERLKGVDSTLKIQPAKLEDSAVYLCASKGLKRTNTEAFFGQGTRLTVV.

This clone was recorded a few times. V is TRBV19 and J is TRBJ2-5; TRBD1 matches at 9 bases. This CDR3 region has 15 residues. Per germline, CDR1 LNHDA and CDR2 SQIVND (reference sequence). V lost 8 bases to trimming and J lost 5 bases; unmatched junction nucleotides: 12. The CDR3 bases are TGTGCCAGTCAATCAGGACAGGGGACTTTGGAGACCCAGTACTTC. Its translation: CASQSGQGTLETQYF.

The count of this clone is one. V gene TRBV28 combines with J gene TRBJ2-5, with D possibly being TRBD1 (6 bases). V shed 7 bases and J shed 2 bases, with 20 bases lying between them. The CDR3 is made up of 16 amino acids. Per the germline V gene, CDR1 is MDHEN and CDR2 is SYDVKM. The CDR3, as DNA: TGTGCCAGCAAGCAAGTTCCAGGGGATAGTCAAGAGACCCAGTACTTC. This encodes CASKQVPGDSQETQYF.

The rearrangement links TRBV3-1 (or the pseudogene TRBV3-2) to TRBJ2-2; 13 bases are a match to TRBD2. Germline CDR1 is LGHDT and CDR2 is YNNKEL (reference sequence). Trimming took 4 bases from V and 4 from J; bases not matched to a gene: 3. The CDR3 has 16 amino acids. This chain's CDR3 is CASSPRLAGGTGELFF. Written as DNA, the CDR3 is TGTGCCAGCAGCCCGCGACTAGCGGGAGGCACCGGGGAGCTGTTTTTT.

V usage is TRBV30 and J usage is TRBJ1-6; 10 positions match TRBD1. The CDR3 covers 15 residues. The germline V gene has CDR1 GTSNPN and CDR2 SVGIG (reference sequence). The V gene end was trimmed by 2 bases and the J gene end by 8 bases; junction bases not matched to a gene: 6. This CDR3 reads CAWSSDRGRYSPLHF. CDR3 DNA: TGTGCCTGGAGTTCGGACAGGGGGAGGTATTCACCCCTCCACTTT.

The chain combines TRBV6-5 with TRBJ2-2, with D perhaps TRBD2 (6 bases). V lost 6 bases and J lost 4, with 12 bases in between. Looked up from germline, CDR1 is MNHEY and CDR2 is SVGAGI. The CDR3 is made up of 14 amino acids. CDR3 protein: CASRVGGSTGELFF. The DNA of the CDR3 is TGTGCCAGCAGGGTCGGAGGGAGCACCGGGGAGCTGTTTTTT.

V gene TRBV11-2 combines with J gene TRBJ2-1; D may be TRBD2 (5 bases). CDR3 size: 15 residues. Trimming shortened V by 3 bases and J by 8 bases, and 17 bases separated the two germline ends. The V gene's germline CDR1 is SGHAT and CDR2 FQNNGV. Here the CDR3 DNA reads TGTGCCAGCAGCTTTGGGTCTAGCCCGAGCCATGAGCAGTTCTTC. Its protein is CASSFGSSPSHEQFF.

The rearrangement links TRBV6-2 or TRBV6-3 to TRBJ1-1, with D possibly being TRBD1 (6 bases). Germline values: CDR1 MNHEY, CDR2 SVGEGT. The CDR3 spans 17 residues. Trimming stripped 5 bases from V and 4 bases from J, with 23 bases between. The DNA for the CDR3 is TGTGCCAGCAGTCCCGACAGGCCCGGTGTTCGAGCCACTGAAGCTTTCTTT. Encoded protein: CASSPDRPGVRATEAFF.

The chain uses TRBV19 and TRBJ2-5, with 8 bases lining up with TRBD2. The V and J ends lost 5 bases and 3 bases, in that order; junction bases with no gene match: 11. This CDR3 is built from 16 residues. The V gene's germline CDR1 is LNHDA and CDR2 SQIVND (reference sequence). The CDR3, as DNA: TGTGCCAGTAGTCCCACGCCGGGACTAGGAAAAGAGACCCAGTACTTC. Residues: CASSPTPGLGKETQYF.

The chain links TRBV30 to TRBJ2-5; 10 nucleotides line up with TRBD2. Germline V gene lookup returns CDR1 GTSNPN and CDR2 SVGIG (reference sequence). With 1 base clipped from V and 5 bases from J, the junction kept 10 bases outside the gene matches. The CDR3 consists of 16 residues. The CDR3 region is CAWSGGISSGSETQYF. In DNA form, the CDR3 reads TGTGCCTGGAGTGGGGGGATATCTAGCGGGAGTGAGACCCAGTACTTC.

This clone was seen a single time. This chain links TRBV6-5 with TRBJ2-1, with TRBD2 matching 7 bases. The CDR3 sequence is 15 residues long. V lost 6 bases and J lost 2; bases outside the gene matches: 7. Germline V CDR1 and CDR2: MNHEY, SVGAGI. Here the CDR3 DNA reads TGTGCCAGCAGCGCCCACCGGGGGGCCTACAATGAGCAGTTCTTC. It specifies CASSAHRGAYNEQFF.

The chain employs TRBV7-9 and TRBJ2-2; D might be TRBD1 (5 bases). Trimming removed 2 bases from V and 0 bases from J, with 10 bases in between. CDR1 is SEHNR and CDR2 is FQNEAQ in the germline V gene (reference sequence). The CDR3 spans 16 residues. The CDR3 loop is CASSLPTASNTGELFF. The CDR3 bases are TGTGCCAGCAGCTTACCGACAGCATCGAACACCGGGGAGCTGTTTTTT.

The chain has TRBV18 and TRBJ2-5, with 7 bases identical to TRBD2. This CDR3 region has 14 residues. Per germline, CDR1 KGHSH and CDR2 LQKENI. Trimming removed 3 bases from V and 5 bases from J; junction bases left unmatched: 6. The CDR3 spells CASSPDGGKETQYF. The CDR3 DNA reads TGTGCCAGCTCACCCGACGGGGGGAAGGAGACCCAGTACTTC.

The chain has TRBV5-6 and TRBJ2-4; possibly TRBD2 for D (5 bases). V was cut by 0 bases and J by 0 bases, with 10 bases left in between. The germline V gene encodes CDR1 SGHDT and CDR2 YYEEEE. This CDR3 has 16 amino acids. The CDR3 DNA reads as TGTGCCAGCAGCTTGGATCAGCGGCTAGCCAAAAACATTCAGTACTTC. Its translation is CASSLDQRLAKNIQYF.

DNA of the CDR3: TGTGCCAGCAGTCCTACAGGGGGCAATGAGCAGTTCTTC. Protein: CASSPTGGNEQFF. The chain recombines TRBV6-4 with TRBJ2-1; 8 positions match TRBD1. The CDR3 contains 13 residues. The germline V gene has CDR1 MRHNA and CDR2 SNTAGT. V lost 5 bases, J lost 6 bases, and 3 bases stayed unmatched.

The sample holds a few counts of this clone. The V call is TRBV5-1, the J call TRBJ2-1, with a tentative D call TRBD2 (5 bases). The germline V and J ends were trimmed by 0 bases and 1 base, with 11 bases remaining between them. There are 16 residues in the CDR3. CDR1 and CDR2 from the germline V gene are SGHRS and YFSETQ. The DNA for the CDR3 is TGCGCCAGCAGCTTGGCCGAGGGAAATTCCTACAATGAGCAGTTCTTC. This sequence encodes CASSLAEGNSYNEQFF.

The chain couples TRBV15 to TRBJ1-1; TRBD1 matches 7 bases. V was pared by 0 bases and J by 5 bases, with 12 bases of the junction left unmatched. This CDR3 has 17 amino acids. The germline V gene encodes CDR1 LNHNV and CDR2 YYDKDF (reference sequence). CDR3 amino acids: CATSRDLSARGNTEAFF. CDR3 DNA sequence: TGTGCCACCAGCAGAGATTTGAGTGCCAGGGGGAATACTGAAGCTTTCTTT.

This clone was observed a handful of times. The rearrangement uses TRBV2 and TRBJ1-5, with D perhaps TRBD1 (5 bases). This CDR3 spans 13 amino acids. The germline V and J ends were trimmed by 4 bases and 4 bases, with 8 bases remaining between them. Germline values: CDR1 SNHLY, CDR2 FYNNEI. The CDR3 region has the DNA TGTGCCAGCAGTGCCAGGGTTAATCAGCCCCAGCATTTT. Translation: CASSARVNQPQHF.

CDR3 protein: CASSDLGGTQYF. CDR3 DNA: TGTGCCAGCAGTGACTTAGGGGGTACGCAGTATTTT. The chain combines TRBV6-4 with TRBJ2-3; weak D call: TRBD1 (6 bases). The CDR3 is made up of 12 amino acids. The V and J ends lost 1 base and 8 bases respectively, with 7 bases between them. CDR1 and CDR2 from the germline V gene are MRHNA and SNTAGT.

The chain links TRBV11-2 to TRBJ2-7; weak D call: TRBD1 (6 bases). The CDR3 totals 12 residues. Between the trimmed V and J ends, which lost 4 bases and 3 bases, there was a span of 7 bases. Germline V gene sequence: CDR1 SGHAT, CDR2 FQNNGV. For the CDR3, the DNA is TGTGCCAGCAGCTCACAGGGCTACGAGCAGTACTTC. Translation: CASSSQGYEQYF. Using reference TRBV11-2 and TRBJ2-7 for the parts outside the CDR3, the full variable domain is EAGVAQSPRYKIIEKRQSVAFWCNPISGHATLYWYQQILGQGPKLLIQFQNNGVVDDSQLPKDRFSAERLKGVDSTLKIQPAKLEDSAVYLCASSSQGYEQYFGPGTRLTVT.

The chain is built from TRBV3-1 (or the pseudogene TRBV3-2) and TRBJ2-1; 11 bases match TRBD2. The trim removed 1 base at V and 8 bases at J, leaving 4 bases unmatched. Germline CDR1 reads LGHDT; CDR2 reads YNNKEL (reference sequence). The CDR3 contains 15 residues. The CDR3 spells CASSQGGTSGHEQFF. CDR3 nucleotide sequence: TGTGCCAGCAGCCAAGGAGGGACTAGCGGCCATGAGCAGTTCTTC.

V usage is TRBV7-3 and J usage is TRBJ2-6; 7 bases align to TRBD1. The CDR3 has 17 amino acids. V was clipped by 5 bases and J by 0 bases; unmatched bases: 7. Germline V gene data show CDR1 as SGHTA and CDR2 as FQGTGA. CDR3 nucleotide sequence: TGTGCCAGCAGCCCCGACAGGGCCCGCTCTGGGGCCAACGTCCTGACTTTC. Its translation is CASSPDRARSGANVLTF.

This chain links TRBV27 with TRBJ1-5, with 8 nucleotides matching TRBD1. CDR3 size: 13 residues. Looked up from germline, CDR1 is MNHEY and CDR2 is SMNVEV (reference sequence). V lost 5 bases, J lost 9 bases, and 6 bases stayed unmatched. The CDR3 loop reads CASSVDRVRPQHF. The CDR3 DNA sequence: TGTGCCAGCAGTGTGGACAGGGTTCGGCCCCAGCATTTT.

CDR3 bases: TGTGCCAGCAGCCAAGATTGGCAGGGTGCAAATGAGCAGTTCTTC. Amino acids: CASSQDWQGANEQFF. The rearrangement links TRBV4-2 to TRBJ2-1; a weak D match, TRBD1 (5 bases). The germline V gene has CDR1 LGHNA and CDR2 YNFKEQ. The CDR3 covers 15 residues. The V gene lost 0 bases and the J gene lost 7 bases, with 13 bases spanning the gap.

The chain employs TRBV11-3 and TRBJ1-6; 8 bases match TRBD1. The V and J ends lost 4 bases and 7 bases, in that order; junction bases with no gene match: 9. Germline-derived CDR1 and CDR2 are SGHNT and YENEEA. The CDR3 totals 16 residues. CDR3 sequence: CASSSRSGQVNSPLHF. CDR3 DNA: TGTGCCAGCAGCTCCCGGTCGGGACAGGTCAATTCACCCCTCCACTTT.

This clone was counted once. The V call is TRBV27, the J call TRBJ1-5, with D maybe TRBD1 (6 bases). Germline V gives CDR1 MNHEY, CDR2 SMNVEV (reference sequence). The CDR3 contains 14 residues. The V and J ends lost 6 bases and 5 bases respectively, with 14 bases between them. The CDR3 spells CASSHGNRDQPQHF. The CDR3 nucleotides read TGTGCCAGCAGCCACGGTAACAGGGATCAGCCCCAGCATTTT.

DNA of the CDR3: TGCGCCAGCAGCGGGCCCGACTCTGGGGCCAACGTCCTGACTTTC. Amino acids: CASSGPDSGANVLTF. J is TRBJ2-6 and V is TRBV5-1; D not certain. V was cut by 4 bases and J by 0 bases, with 8 bases left in between. Germline values: CDR1 SGHRS, CDR2 YFSETQ. The length of the CDR3 is 15 residues.

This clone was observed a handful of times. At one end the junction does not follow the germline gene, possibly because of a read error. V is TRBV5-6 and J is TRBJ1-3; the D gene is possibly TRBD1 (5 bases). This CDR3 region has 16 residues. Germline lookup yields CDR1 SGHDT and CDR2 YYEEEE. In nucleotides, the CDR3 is TGTGCCAGCAGTTTGGGACTGTTGTCCTCTGGAAACACCATATATTTT. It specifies CASSLGLLSSGNTIYF.